This T cell receptor (beta chain) derives from a study of blood T cell repertoires in COVID-19. Study background: Donors in the United States, Italy and Spain gave samples during acute or convalescent COVID-19. PBMCs, B-cell-depleted T cells, or T cells provided the cDNA or gDNA that made up the material.

There are 14 residues in the CDR3. Germline CDR1 reads MNHNY; CDR2 reads SVGAGI (reference sequence). V lost 7 bases to trimming and J lost 3 bases, with 13 bases between them. In the source study's methods: Reference gene primers were amplified, and this amplification served to estimate nucleated cell counts. Data came from immunoSEQ multiplex PCR; TCRdb stores just in-frame clones and leaves some out. The V and J calls and clone size come from that table; D and trimming were worked out from the DNA. The data hold approximately 82,000 clones, with about four fifths observed a single time. This clone has only one observation.

Specimen: peripheral blood. This receptor was obtained from a woman in her sixties with acute or convalescent COVID-19. V is TRBV6-6 and J is TRBJ1-3; D is possibly TRBD1 (5 bases). Here the CDR3 reads CASTARGNGNTIYF. The CDR3, as DNA: TGTGCCAGCACCGCCCGGGGGAATGGAAACACCATATATTTT.